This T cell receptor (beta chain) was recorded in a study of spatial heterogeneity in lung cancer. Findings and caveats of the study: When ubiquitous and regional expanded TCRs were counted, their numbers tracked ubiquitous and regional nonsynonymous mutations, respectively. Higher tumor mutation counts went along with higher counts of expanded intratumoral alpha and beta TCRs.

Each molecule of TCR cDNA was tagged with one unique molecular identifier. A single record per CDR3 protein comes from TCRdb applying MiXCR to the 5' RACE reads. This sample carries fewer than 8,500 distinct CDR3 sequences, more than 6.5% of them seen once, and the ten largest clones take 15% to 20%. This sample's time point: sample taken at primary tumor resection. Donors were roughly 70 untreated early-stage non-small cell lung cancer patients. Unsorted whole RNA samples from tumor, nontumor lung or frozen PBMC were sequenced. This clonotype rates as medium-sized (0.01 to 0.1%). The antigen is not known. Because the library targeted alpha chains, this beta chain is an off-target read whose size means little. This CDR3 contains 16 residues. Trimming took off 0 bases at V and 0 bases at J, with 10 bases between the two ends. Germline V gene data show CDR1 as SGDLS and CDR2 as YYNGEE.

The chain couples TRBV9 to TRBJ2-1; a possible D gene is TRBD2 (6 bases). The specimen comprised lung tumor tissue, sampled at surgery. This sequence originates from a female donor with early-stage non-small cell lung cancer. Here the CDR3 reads CASSVGGSGSYNEQFF. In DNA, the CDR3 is TGTGCCAGCAGCGTAGGGGGTAGCGGCTCCTACAATGAGCAGTTCTTC.